The present T cell receptor beta chain was sequenced within a study of CD8+CD57+ T cells in acquired aplastic anemia. Overall study: The study obtained an average of roughly 2.9 ug of DNA from sorted CD4+ and CD8+ cells.

Before being chosen for sequencing, patients had shown CD8+CD57+ cell expansion by flow cytometry. Blood was sampled before the patients had received any therapy. With 8 bases clipped from V and 3 bases from J, the junction kept 8 bases outside the gene matches. CDR3 length equals 15 residues. In germline, CDR1 is SNHLY, CDR2 FYNNEI. According to the study, genomic DNA was the template for TCR beta VDJ and CDR3 profiling. One entry per CDR3 protein results from TCRdb running MiXCR on the reads. Altogether 180,000 or so distinct CDR3 sequences are present, nearly 65% being singletons, with the ten largest covering 40% to 50%.

The receptor comes from a human donor with aplastic anemia. Sequencing was performed on sorted CD4+, CD8+, or CD8+CD57+ T cells (not recorded which) from PBMCs. The chain recombines TRBV2 with TRBJ2-1; 9 bases are a match to TRBD2. The CDR3 nucleotides are TGTGCCAGCCAAAAACTAGCGGGCCACTACAATGAGCAGTTCTTC. Amino acids: CASQKLAGHYNEQFF.